Each of the 19 T cell receptor beta chains below was sequenced from the same sample in a study of radiotherapy plus CTLA-4 blockade in lung cancer. Assay used: immunoSEQ multiplex PCR; TCRdb lists only in-frame clones, some missing. The sample carries approximately 83,000 clones, around 79% recorded once. The sequenced sample was peripheral blood, obtained from a patient treated with radiotherapy plus ipilimumab. These TCRs come from a human donor with non-small cell lung cancer who had a partial response to radiotherapy plus ipilimumab. Some clones in this sample may be carry-over from other donors' samples.

The chain is built from TRBV2 and TRBJ2-2; unclear D gene. Germline values: CDR1 SNHLY, CDR2 FYNNEI. This CDR3 comprises 14 residues. V shed 2 bases and J shed 1 base, with 5 bases lying between them. The CDR3 protein is CASSEHLNTGELFF. CDR3 coding DNA: TGTGCCAGCAGTGAACATTTGAACACCGGGGAGCTGTTTTTT.

On this clone: Other nucleotide sequences from this sample produce the same CDR3. This sequence joins TRBV19 and TRBJ1-2, with 8 nucleotides matching TRBD1. V lost 5 bases, J lost 4 bases, and 6 bases stayed unmatched. This CDR3 has 14 amino acids. Germline V lookup: CDR1 LNHDA, CDR2 SQIVND (reference sequence). In nucleotides, the CDR3 is TGTGCCAGTAGTGGCGACAGGGGCGGCTATGGCTACACCTTC. Its translation: CASSGDRGGYGYTF. Full variable domain (missing parts from reference TRBV19 and TRBJ1-2): DGGITQSPKYLFRKEGQNVTLSCEQNLNHDAMYWYRQDPGQGLRLIYYSQIVNDFQKGDIAEGYSVSREKKESFPLTVTSAQKNPTAFYLCASSGDRGGYGYTFGSGTRLTVV.

The sample holds a few counts of this clone. The rearrangement uses TRBV5-1 and TRBJ1-3, with no clear D. V lost 0 bases to trimming and J lost 0 bases, with 10 bases between them. CDR1 is SGHRS and CDR2 is YFSETQ in the germline V gene. The CDR3 consists of 16 residues. CDR3: CASSLEHPSSGNTIYF. The CDR3 DNA reads TGCGCCAGCAGCTTGGAGCATCCGAGCTCTGGAAACACCATATATTTT.

This chain links TRBV27 with TRBJ2-1; 9 bases are a match to TRBD2. The ends lost 3 bases at V and 2 bases at J; junction bases unmatched: 5. CDR1 is MNHEY and CDR2 is SMNVEV in the germline V gene (reference sequence). The CDR3 spans 16 residues. CDR3 sequence (DNA): TGTGCCAGCAGTTTGGCGGGGGGGAGGGCCTACAATGAGCAGTTCTTC. It yields the protein CASSLAGGRAYNEQFF.

V usage is TRBV9 and J usage is TRBJ2-7, with 8 nucleotides matching TRBD2. From germline, CDR1 is SGDLS and CDR2 YYNGEE. This CDR3 is 15 amino acids long. Trimming took 2 bases from V and 7 from J; bases not matched to a gene: 11. The DNA for the CDR3 is TGTGCCAGCAGCGTCTCAGCGGGAGCTCTCCTTGAGCAGTACTTC. Its translation is CASSVSAGALLEQYF. Based on the CDR3 plus reference TRBV9 and TRBJ2-7, the full variable domain is DSGVTQTPKHLITATGQRVTLRCSPRSGDLSVYWYQQSLDQGLQFLIQYYNGEERAKGNILERFSAQQFPDLHSELNLSSLELGDSALYFCASSVSAGALLEQYFGPGTRLTVT.

This clone came up a few times. This chain joins TRBV7-6 and TRBJ2-7; possible D gene TRBD2, 6 bases. Germline V gene data show CDR1 as SGHVS and CDR2 as FNYEAQ. This CDR3 spans 14 amino acids. The V gene lost 5 bases and the J gene lost 6 bases, with 17 bases spanning the gap. The CDR3 nucleotides are TGTGCCAGCAGCGTTAGAGGGGATAGCGGCGAGCAGTACTTC. Translated: CASSVRGDSGEQYF.

The chain combines TRBV5-1 with TRBJ2-3, with D tentatively TRBD2 (5 bases). V lost 6 bases, J lost 0 bases, and 14 bases lay in between. Germline assignment: CDR1 SGHRS and CDR2 YFSETQ. The CDR3 has 15 residues. Here the CDR3 DNA reads TGCGCCAGCATTAAAGCGGACGATAGCACAGATACGCAGTATTTT. As protein: CASIKADDSTDTQYF. Drawing the rest from reference TRBV5-1 and TRBJ2-3, the complete variable domain is KAGVTQTPRYLIKTRGQQVTLSCSPISGHRSVSWYQQTPGQGLQFLFEYFSETQRNKGNFPGRFSGRQFSNSRSEMNVSTLELGDSALYLCASIKADDSTDTQYFGPGTRLTVL.

The chain links TRBV19 to TRBJ2-1; 11 bases fit TRBD1. Looked up from germline, CDR1 is LNHDA and CDR2 is SQIVND (reference sequence). V was clipped by 1 base and J by 4 bases; unmatched bases: 9. The CDR3 has 18 amino acids. The chain's CDR3 is CASSIGDRGFPIYNEQFF. The CDR3 bases are TGTGCCAGTAGTATAGGGGACAGGGGGTTCCCTATTTACAATGAGCAGTTCTTC.

CDR3: CASSESGQGRSDTQYF. CDR3 DNA sequence: TGTGCCAGCAGTGAATCAGGGCAGGGTCGTTCCGATACGCAGTATTTT. The chain uses TRBV25-1 and TRBJ2-3; perhaps TRBD1 as D (5 bases). Looked up from germline, CDR1 is MGHDK and CDR2 is SYGVNS. The V end lost 1 base, the J end lost 6 bases, and 17 bases lay between the germline ends. CDR3 length: 16 amino acids. Looking up the rest from reference TRBV25-1 and TRBJ2-3 gives the full variable domain: EADIYQTPRYLVIGTGKKITLECSQTMGHDKMYWYQQDPGMELHLIHYSYGVNSTEKGDLSSESTVSRIRTEHFPLTLESARPSHTSQYLCASSESGQGRSDTQYFGPGTRLTVL.

The chain recombines TRBV5-1 with TRBJ2-1; 7 bases align to TRBD1. V was clipped by 0 bases and J by 6 bases; unmatched bases: 3. CDR3 length: 14 residues. The V gene's germline CDR1 is SGHRS and CDR2 YFSETQ. The CDR3 DNA is TGCGCCAGCAGCTTGGTGGCAGGGGGCAATGAGCAGTTCTTC. Translation: CASSLVAGGNEQFF.

This clone was found a few times. The chain combines TRBV28 with TRBJ1-1; the D is unclear. Germline CDR1 MDHEN, CDR2 SYDVKM. The V end lost 2 bases, the J end lost 3 bases, and 16 bases lay between the germline ends. The CDR3 has 16 amino acids. In nucleotides, the CDR3 is TGTGCCAGCAGTTTAGCCACCAGCGCCTTGGACACTGAAGCTTTCTTT. It specifies CASSLATSALDTEAFF.

The rearrangement links TRBV19 to TRBJ1-2; 10 positions agree with TRBD1. Trimming took 9 bases from V and 3 from J; bases not matched to a gene: 16. CDR1 and CDR2 from the germline V gene are LNHDA and SQIVND (reference sequence). The CDR3 contains 17 residues. CDR3 residues: CASRETGGFRRDYGYTF. In DNA form, the CDR3 reads TGTGCCAGCCGGGAGACAGGGGGCTTTCGACGGGACTATGGCTACACCTTC. Drawing the rest from reference TRBV19 and TRBJ1-2, the complete variable domain is DGGITQSPKYLFRKEGQNVTLSCEQNLNHDAMYWYRQDPGQGLRLIYYSQIVNDFQKGDIAEGYSVSREKKESFPLTVTSAQKNPTAFYLCASRETGGFRRDYGYTFGSGTRLTVV.

The chain uses TRBV6-1 and TRBJ1-1; D is unclear. V was cut by 2 bases and J by 1 base, with 8 bases left in between. The CDR3 consists of 14 residues. Germline V gene sequence: CDR1 MNHNS, CDR2 SASEGT. The CDR3 spells CASSENRGNTEAFF. The CDR3 region has the DNA TGTGCCAGCAGTGAAAATCGGGGGAACACTGAAGCTTTCTTT.

V gene TRBV7-8 combines with J gene TRBJ2-7, with TRBD1 identical over 11 bases. Trimming cost V 5 bases and J 5 bases; bases outside gene matches: 8. Germline V CDR1 and CDR2: SGHVS, FQNEAQ. This CDR3 is built from 15 residues. The CDR3 protein is CASSPRGQGVHEQYF. In nucleotides, the CDR3 is TGTGCCAGCAGCCCTAGGGGACAGGGGGTCCACGAGCAGTACTTC.

This clone was detected a few times. The CDR3 DNA reads as TGTGCCAGCAGCTCCGGGACACCCTACGAGCAGTACTTC. As protein: CASSSGTPYEQYF. The chain uses TRBV6-6 and TRBJ2-7; D is perhaps TRBD1 (6 bases). Germline V lookup: CDR1 MNHNY, CDR2 SVGAGI (reference sequence). The CDR3 is made up of 13 amino acids. The ends were cut back, 6 bases at V and 2 bases at J, with 11 bases in the middle.

Comment on this clone: Distinct nucleotide sequences in the sample also encode this CDR3. This chain connects TRBV6-6 to TRBJ1-5, with D possibly matching TRBD1 (5 bases). Germline CDR1 MNHNY, CDR2 SVGAGI (reference sequence). Trimming took off 6 bases at V and 2 bases at J, with 11 bases between the two ends. The CDR3 extends over 14 amino acids. The CDR3 loop reads CASRGQGGNQPQHF. DNA for the CDR3: TGTGCCAGCAGAGGCCAGGGCGGCAATCAGCCCCAGCATTTT.

This clone was seen just once. Other DNA sequences in this sample translate to the same CDR3. The chain links TRBV7-2 to TRBJ2-5; a weak D match, TRBD2 (7 bases). Per germline, CDR1 SGHTA and CDR2 FQGNSA. V gave up 1 base and J gave up 5 bases, with 11 bases separating them. This CDR3 is 14 amino acids long. The CDR3: CASSLGGGRETQYF. CDR3 bases: TGTGCCAGCAGCTTAGGGGGGGGCCGGGAGACCCAGTACTTC.

This chain joins TRBV6-5 and TRBJ2-7; a weak D match, TRBD1 (5 bases). There are 12 residues in the CDR3. Germline CDR1 reads MNHEY; CDR2 reads SVGAGI. The V end lost 6 bases, the J end lost 3 bases, and 9 bases lay between the germline ends. CDR3 in DNA: TGTGCCAGCAGCCACAGGAACTACGAGCAGTACTTC. This gives the protein CASSHRNYEQYF.

V and J are TRBV6-1 and TRBJ2-7, with 13 bases matching TRBD2. The CDR3 has 18 amino acids. Germline V CDR1 and CDR2: MNHNS, SASEGT. J was trimmed by 6 bases and V by 0 bases; bases with no gene match: 11. The CDR3 is CASSEARTSGSRGLEQYF. CDR3 nucleotides: TGTGCCAGCAGTGAAGCGAGGACTAGCGGGAGTAGGGGGCTCGAGCAGTACTTC.